This T cell receptor beta chain was sequenced during a study of blood T cell repertoires in COVID-19. As for the study in general: Some COVID-19 samples were acute and others convalescent; all came from the United States, Italy and Spain.

Per the germline V gene, CDR1 is ENHRY and CDR2 is SYGVKD. J gave up 5 bases and V 5 bases, and 5 bases lay outside the gene matches. The CDR3 is 13 residues long. Clones were read by immunoSEQ multiplex PCR, and TCRdb kept only the in-frame ones, dropping some. The sample contains approximately 61,000 clones, 70% to 80% of which appear only once. Sequenced: peripheral blood. The V call is TRBV10-3, the J call TRBJ1-2; the match to TRBD1 covers 7 bases. The TCR was taken from an elderly man with active or convalescent COVID-19. CDR3 protein: CAISPQGRYGYTF. CDR3 coding DNA: TGTGCCATCAGTCCACAGGGGAGGTATGGCTACACCTTC.